A single sample gave rise to the 15 T cell receptor beta chains below, sequenced in a study of cytomegalovirus exposure and HLA in healthy donors. The PCR ran on 60 Vbeta and 13 Jbeta primers. Clones were read by immunoSEQ multiplex PCR, and TCRdb kept only the in-frame ones, dropping some. Of 150,000 to 200,000 clones detected, 80% appear once; the ten largest clones hold about a tenth. Sequenced input: PBMCs. These TCRs come from a man between 18 and 35 years old in good health and CMV-seropositive.

The gene calls are TRBV18 and TRBJ1-5; 7 bases match TRBD1. This CDR3 comprises 16 residues. V was clipped by 3 bases and J by 6 bases; unmatched bases: 11. Germline lookup yields CDR1 KGHSH and CDR2 LQKENI. CDR3 amino acids: CASSPGGGGAGQPQHF. In nucleotides, the CDR3 is TGTGCCAGCTCACCGGGTGGAGGGGGCGCGGGTCAGCCCCAGCATTTT.

The gene calls are TRBV27 and TRBJ1-2; 9 bases fit TRBD1. From germline, CDR1 is MNHEY and CDR2 SMNVEV (reference sequence). With V trimmed by 5 bases and J by 2 bases, 9 bases remained unmatched. CDR3 length equals 16 residues. The CDR3 spells CASSPTTGGLNYGYTF. The CDR3 nucleotides are TGTGCCAGCAGTCCCACGACAGGGGGGCTCAACTATGGCTACACCTTC.

The J gene is TRBJ1-3, the V gene TRBV4-1, with unresolved D. This CDR3 is built from 18 residues. The germline V gene has CDR1 MGHRA and CDR2 YSYEKL. The ends were cut back, 1 base at V and 0 bases at J, with 16 bases in the middle. The DNA of the CDR3 is TGCGCCAGCAGCCAAGTGGCAGGAAGCCTTCACTCTGGAAACACCATATATTTT. The encoded protein is CASSQVAGSLHSGNTIYF.

The V and J genes are TRBV4-3 and TRBJ2-2, with a weak D call TRBD1 (5 bases). The CDR3 is made up of 14 amino acids. The germline V and J ends were trimmed by 6 bases and 4 bases, with 12 bases remaining between them. Germline lookup yields CDR1 LGHNA and CDR2 YSLEER. CDR3 nucleotide sequence: TGCGCCAGCAGAAGGACAAGCAGCACCGGGGAGCTGTTTTTT. Its protein is CASRRTSSTGELFF.

The gene calls are TRBV30 and TRBJ2-7; 7 nucleotides match TRBD1. Trimming at V came to 4 bases and at J to 0 bases, leaving 3 bases not matched to a gene. Germline-derived CDR1 and CDR2 are GTSNPN and SVGIG (reference sequence). The CDR3 contains 13 residues. The CDR3 sequence: CAWTRGTSYEQYF. CDR3 bases: TGTGCCTGGACCAGGGGGACCTCCTACGAGCAGTACTTC.

Here the CDR3 reads CASQEGGSSYEQYF. The CDR3 nucleotides read TGTGCCAGTCAAGAGGGCGGGAGCTCCTACGAGCAGTACTTC. The chain couples TRBV19 to TRBJ2-7; 7 bases agree with TRBD2. The CDR3 is 14 residues long. CDR1 LNHDA and CDR2 SQIVND come from the germline V gene (reference sequence). V lost 8 bases and J lost 0; bases outside the gene matches: 7.

The rearrangement uses TRBV5-1 and TRBJ2-1; 8 nucleotides align to TRBD2. The CDR3 spans 18 residues. Losses at the gene ends were 0 bases for V and 9 bases for J; bases not matched to a gene: 17. Germline lookup yields CDR1 SGHRS and CDR2 YFSETQ. The CDR3 sequence is CASSLEGSRGVIQTEQFF. DNA of the CDR3: TGCGCCAGCAGCTTGGAAGGTTCGCGGGGGGTCATACAGACTGAGCAGTTCTTC.

As to this clone: A read error may account for a junction end that differs from germline. V is TRBV7-9 and J is TRBJ1-4, with D perhaps TRBD1 (5 bases). The CDR3 has 13 residues. From germline, CDR1 is SEHNR and CDR2 FQNEAQ (reference sequence). CDR3: CSSSRVGDEKLFF. For the CDR3, the DNA is TGTTCCAGCAGCCGAGTAGGGGATGAAAAACTGTTTTTT.

This clone was detected once. This chain joins TRBV10-3 and TRBJ2-3; 7 bases are a match to TRBD2. This CDR3 has 15 residues. Trimming removed 5 bases from V and 2 bases from J; junction bases left unmatched: 7. In germline, CDR1 is ENHRY, CDR2 SYGVKD. CDR3 DNA sequence: TGTGCCATCAGTAAAGCGGGGCAATCCACAGATACGCAGTATTTT. This sequence encodes CAISKAGQSTDTQYF.

The chain is built from TRBV5-5 and TRBJ1-3, with 7 bases fitting TRBD1. The CDR3 loop spans 16 amino acids. CDR1 SGHKS and CDR2 YYEKEE come from the germline V gene (reference sequence). J gave up 0 bases and V 4 bases, and 7 bases lay outside the gene matches. The CDR3, as DNA: TGTGCCAGCAGCCACGGACAGGTGGGCTCTGGAAACACCATATATTTT. Translation: CASSHGQVGSGNTIYF.

The rearrangement uses TRBV4-1 and TRBJ2-1; 7 bases agree with TRBD1. The CDR3 totals 16 residues. The trim removed 0 bases at V and 0 bases at J, leaving 2 bases unmatched. In germline, CDR1 is MGHRA, CDR2 YSYEKL. CDR3 coding DNA: TGCGCCAGCAGCCAAGAGACAGGGAGCTCCTACAATGAGCAGTTCTTC. Its translation is CASSQETGSSYNEQFF.

V gene TRBV19 combines with J gene TRBJ2-5, with TRBD1 matching 11 bases. Per germline, CDR1 LNHDA and CDR2 SQIVND (reference sequence). The CDR3 length is 15 residues. V lost 5 bases, J lost 5 bases, and 7 bases stayed unmatched. The CDR3 region is CASSQRTGGVETQYF. CDR3 nucleotide sequence: TGTGCCAGTAGTCAACGGACAGGGGGCGTGGAGACCCAGTACTTC.

Note on this clone: One end of the junction does not line up with germline, which may come from a read error. V is TRBV14 and J is TRBJ2-1; D is ambiguous. Germline CDR1 SGHDN, CDR2 FVKESK. This CDR3 has 12 residues. The CDR3 is CASSQQVTPFLF. The CDR3 bases are TGTGCCAGCAGCCAACAGGTCACCCCGTTCCTCTTC.

The chain carries TRBV10-2 and TRBJ1-1; a weak D match, TRBD1 (5 bases). V was clipped by 5 bases and J by 1 base, with 8 bases between them. In germline, CDR1 is WSHSY, CDR2 SAAADI. The CDR3 length is 13 residues. CDR3 protein: CASSWGRNTEAFF. Here the CDR3 DNA reads TGCGCCAGCAGTTGGGGCAGGAACACTGAAGCTTTCTTT.

The rearrangement joins TRBV10-2 to TRBJ2-5, with 7 bases matching TRBD2. Looked up from germline, CDR1 is WSHSY and CDR2 is SAAADI. Trimming at V came to 3 bases and at J to 4 bases, leaving 5 bases not matched to a gene. There are 14 residues in the CDR3. This CDR3 is CASSEGRARETQYF. For the CDR3, the DNA is TGCGCCAGCAGTGAAGGGAGGGCCAGAGAGACCCAGTACTTC.